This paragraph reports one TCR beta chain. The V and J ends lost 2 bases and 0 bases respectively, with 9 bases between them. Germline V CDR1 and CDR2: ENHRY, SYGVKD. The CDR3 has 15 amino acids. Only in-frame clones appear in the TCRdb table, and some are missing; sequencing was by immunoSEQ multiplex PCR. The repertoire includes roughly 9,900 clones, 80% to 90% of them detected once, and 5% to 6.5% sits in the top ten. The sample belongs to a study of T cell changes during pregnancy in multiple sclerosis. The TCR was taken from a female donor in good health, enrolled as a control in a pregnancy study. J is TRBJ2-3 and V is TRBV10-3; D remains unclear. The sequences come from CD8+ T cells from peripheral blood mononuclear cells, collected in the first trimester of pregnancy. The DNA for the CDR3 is TGTGCCATCAGTGAGAGGAGTTCTAGCACAGATACGCAGTATTTT. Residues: CAISERSSSTDTQYF.